These 27 T cell receptor beta chains were sequenced from one sample in a study of graft-versus-host responses after intestinal transplantation. These receptors lack a known antigen. Data came from immunoSEQ multiplex PCR; TCRdb stores just in-frame clones and leaves some out. The table has about 130,000 clones, 92% seen once. Sequencing used unstimulated CD4+ T cells sorted from spleen or lymph node cells, obtained before intestinal transplant. These receptors came from a human donor who received an intestinal transplant.

The chain carries TRBV5-1 and TRBJ1-5; TRBD1 matches 7 bases. The CDR3 runs 15 residues. V shed 3 bases and J 5 bases; nucleotides not matched to a gene: 8. Per germline, CDR1 SGHRS and CDR2 YFSETQ. CDR3 in amino acids: CASSSSGTVDQPQHF. The CDR3, as DNA: TGCGCCAGCAGCTCTTCCGGGACAGTCGATCAGCCCCAGCATTTT.

This chain joins TRBV6-1 and TRBJ2-2, with D maybe TRBD1 (6 bases). Trimming took 6 bases from V and 3 from J, leaving 11 bases between them. Per germline, CDR1 MNHNS and CDR2 SASEGT. CDR3 size: 14 residues. This chain's CDR3 is CASSQNRDTGELFF. The DNA for the CDR3 is TGTGCCAGCAGCCAGAACAGGGACACCGGGGAGCTGTTTTTT.

The CDR3 region is CASSEAGANTEAFF. DNA for the CDR3: TGCGCCAGCAGTGAGGCAGGGGCGAACACTGAAGCTTTCTTT. The rearrangement uses TRBV10-1 and TRBJ1-1, with D perhaps TRBD1 (6 bases). Trimming removed 2 bases at V and 1 base at J, with 8 bases between. Germline CDR1 is WNHNN and CDR2 is SYGVQD (reference sequence). CDR3 length equals 14 residues.

The chain recombines TRBV30 with TRBJ2-7; 7 nucleotides align to TRBD2. Germline-derived CDR1 and CDR2 are GTSNPN and SVGIG (reference sequence). Trimming at V came to 5 bases and at J to 5 bases, leaving 15 bases not matched to a gene. This CDR3 has 15 amino acids. The CDR3 protein is CAWGQGGRQGNEQYF. The CDR3 DNA reads as TGTGCCTGGGGGCAGGGAGGGCGGCAGGGCAACGAGCAGTACTTC. Based on the CDR3 plus reference TRBV30 and TRBJ2-7, the full variable domain is SQTIHQWPATLVQPVGSPLSLECTVEGTSNPNLYWYRQAAGRGLQLLFYSVGIGQISSEVPQNLSASRPQDRQFILSSKKLLLSDSGFYLCAWGQGGRQGNEQYFGPGTRLTVT.

J is TRBJ1-2 and V is TRBV29-1; D is undetermined. The CDR3 loop spans 11 amino acids. Germline loops: CDR1 SQVTM, CDR2 ANQGSEA. Trimming left V 5 bases short and J 8 bases short, with 12 bases between. In nucleotides, the CDR3 is TGCAGCGTTTACCTCGCTGGAGGCTACACCTTC. Translation gives CSVYLAGGYTF. Looking up the rest from reference TRBV29-1 and TRBJ1-2 gives the full variable domain: SAVISQKPSRDICQRGTSLTIQCQVDSQVTMMFWYRQQPGQSLTLIATANQGSEATYESGFVIDKFPISRPNLTFSTLTVSNMSPEDSSIYLCSVYLAGGYTFGSGTRLTVV.

V and J are TRBV30 and TRBJ2-5, with 11 bases fitting TRBD1. With 1 base clipped from V and 1 base from J, the junction kept 5 bases outside the gene matches. The V gene's germline CDR1 is GTSNPN and CDR2 SVGIG (reference sequence). The CDR3 totals 16 residues. This chain's CDR3 is CAWSGGTGGGQETQYF. DNA of the CDR3: TGTGCCTGGAGTGGAGGGACAGGGGGTGGCCAAGAGACCCAGTACTTC.

DNA for the CDR3: TGTGCCAGCAGTCCTTACATCTCCTACGAGCAGTACTTC. Its translation: CASSPYISYEQYF. The chain has TRBV28 and TRBJ2-7; D is undetermined. Trimming took 5 bases from V and 0 from J, leaving 8 bases between them. Germline-derived CDR1 and CDR2 are MDHEN and SYDVKM. CDR3 size: 13 residues.

CDR3 amino acids: CASSRTGPTGELFF. CDR3 in DNA: TGTGCCAGCAGCCGGACAGGTCCCACCGGGGAGCTGTTTTTT. The chain has TRBV5-4 and TRBJ2-2; TRBD1 matches at 7 bases. CDR3 size: 14 residues. V was pared by 4 bases and J by 4 bases, with 4 bases of the junction left unmatched. In germline, CDR1 is SGHNT, CDR2 YYREEE (reference sequence).

The rearrangement uses TRBV25-1 and TRBJ1-2; no clear D. The CDR3 is 14 residues long. Germline lookup yields CDR1 MGHDK and CDR2 SYGVNS. Trimming cost V 4 bases and J 0 bases, with 9 bases left between them. The CDR3 loop reads CASSAPPPNYGYTF. CDR3 nucleotides: TGTGCCAGCAGTGCCCCCCCTCCTAACTATGGCTACACCTTC.

The V call is TRBV9, the J call TRBJ2-1; TRBD2 matches at 8 bases. With 0 bases clipped from V and 8 bases from J, the junction kept 10 bases outside the gene matches. There are 16 residues in the CDR3. Germline CDR1 is SGDLS and CDR2 is YYNGEE. The CDR3 region has the DNA TGTGCCAGCAGCGTAGCTGCCGCGGGAGGATGGCATGAGCAGTTCTTC. It is translated as CASSVAAAGGWHEQFF. The whole variable domain, remainder taken from reference TRBV9 and TRBJ2-1, is DSGVTQTPKHLITATGQRVTLRCSPRSGDLSVYWYQQSLDQGLQFLIQYYNGEERAKGNILERFSAQQFPDLHSELNLSSLELGDSALYFCASSVAAAGGWHEQFFGPGTRLTVL.

This clone has only one observation. The chain recombines TRBV18 with TRBJ1-2; tentative D call: TRBD1 (5 bases). The CDR3 consists of 13 residues. Trimming shortened V by 5 bases and J by 0 bases, and 7 bases separated the two germline ends. Germline V gene data show CDR1 as KGHSH and CDR2 as LQKENI. The CDR3 sequence is CASSATANYGYTF. The DNA of the CDR3 is TGTGCCAGCTCAGCGACAGCTAACTATGGCTACACCTTC. Full variable domain (rest looked up from reference TRBV18 and TRBJ1-2): NAGVMQNPRHLVRRRGQEARLRCSPMKGHSHVYWYRQLPEEGLKFMVYLQKENIIDESGMPKERFSAEFPKEGPSILRIQQVVRGDSAAYFCASSATANYGYTFGSGTRLTVV.

This clone was detected only once. The chain has TRBV6-5 and TRBJ1-3, with D unresolved. The CDR3 covers 13 residues. Germline assignment: CDR1 MNHEY and CDR2 SVGAGI. V dropped 5 bases and J dropped 2 bases, with 7 bases sitting between them. CDR3 protein: CASSEAPGNTIYF. The CDR3 DNA reads as TGTGCCAGCAGTGAAGCCCCTGGAAACACCATATATTTT.

The rearrangement uses TRBV4-1 and TRBJ1-4; D uncertain. Germline V CDR1 and CDR2: MGHRA, YSYEKL. The CDR3 consists of 14 residues. The ends were cut back, 1 base at V and 7 bases at J, with 10 bases in the middle. DNA for the CDR3: TGCGCCAGCAGCCAAGGGCGACTCGGTGAAAAACTGTTTTTT. Its translation: CASSQGRLGEKLFF.

The V and J genes are TRBV7-2 and TRBJ2-5, with 8 bases fitting TRBD2. The CDR3 consists of 16 residues. From germline, CDR1 is SGHTA and CDR2 FQGNSA. V gave up 2 bases and J gave up 4 bases; unmatched junction bases: 9. CDR3 loop: CASSLISGSRPETQYF. The CDR3 DNA follows: TGTGCCAGCAGCTTAATCAGCGGGAGTAGGCCAGAGACCCAGTACTTC.

The rearrangement joins TRBV27 to TRBJ1-2, with unresolved D. The germline V and J ends were trimmed by 6 bases and 0 bases, with 23 bases remaining between them. This CDR3 has 18 residues. Germline loops: CDR1 MNHEY, CDR2 SMNVEV (reference sequence). The CDR3: CASSSLLGAEASNYGYTF. In DNA, the CDR3 is TGTGCCAGCAGCTCTCTCCTCGGTGCCGAGGCTTCTAACTATGGCTACACCTTC.

The chain recombines TRBV7-2 with TRBJ2-7; TRBD2 is a possible D gene (6 bases). Germline V CDR1 and CDR2: SGHTA, FQGNSA. With 5 bases removed from V and 3 bases from J, the gap between germline ends came to 14 bases. The CDR3 has 14 residues. In DNA form, the CDR3 reads TGTGCCAGCAGCCCCGGGCCCGGGGGCTACGAGCAGTACTTC. As protein: CASSPGPGGYEQYF.

The chain combines TRBV6-5 with TRBJ2-5, with TRBD2 identical over 7 bases. CDR1 is MNHEY, CDR2 SVGAGI, per germline. Trimming at V came to 1 base and at J to 7 bases, leaving 6 bases not matched to a gene. This CDR3 has 14 residues. CDR3 DNA sequence: TGTGCCAGCAGTTACTGGCGGGAGTTGGGGACCCAGTACTTC. Translation: CASSYWRELGTQYF.

The J gene is TRBJ2-1, the V gene TRBV5-4; TRBD2 aligns across 9 bases. Germline V gene lookup returns CDR1 SGHNT and CDR2 YYREEE (reference sequence). The length of the CDR3 is 16 residues. With 4 bases clipped from V and 4 bases from J, the junction kept 9 bases outside the gene matches. CDR3 loop: CASSPRTSGPYNEQFF. As DNA, the CDR3 is TGTGCCAGCAGCCCTCGAACTAGCGGGCCTTACAATGAGCAGTTCTTC.

J is TRBJ1-2 and V is TRBV2; D is ambiguous. V dropped 7 bases and J dropped 2 bases, with 8 bases sitting between them. From germline, CDR1 is SNHLY and CDR2 FYNNEI. This CDR3 comprises 12 residues. CDR3 in amino acids: CASNWRNYGYTF. CDR3 coding DNA: TGTGCCAGCAATTGGCGGAACTATGGCTACACCTTC.

The J gene is TRBJ1-2, the V gene TRBV4-1; D might be TRBD1 (6 bases). Germline assignment: CDR1 MGHRA and CDR2 YSYEKL. Trimming removed 4 bases at V and 8 bases at J, with 14 bases between. This CDR3 contains 13 residues. CDR3 nucleotides: TGCGCCAGCAGCCGGGTGGGGGCTGGCGGCTACACCTTC. Translated: CASSRVGAGGYTF.

The chain carries TRBV6-1 and TRBJ2-1; the match to TRBD2 covers 14 bases. The CDR3 is made up of 16 amino acids. V was clipped by 4 bases and J by 10 bases; unmatched bases: 9. The germline CDR1 and CDR2 sequences are MNHNS and SASEGT. In DNA, the CDR3 is TGTGCCAGCAGTGGGGGGACTAGCGGGAGAGTCAGCGAGCAGTTCTTC. This gives the protein CASSGGTSGRVSEQFF.

The chain couples TRBV9 to TRBJ2-3; D is ambiguous. From germline, CDR1 is SGDLS and CDR2 YYNGEE. V lost 0 bases, J lost 0 bases, and 8 bases lay in between. The CDR3 contains 15 residues. The CDR3 nucleotides are TGTGCCAGCAGCGTAGCCGTTACTAGCACAGATACGCAGTATTTT. Translation: CASSVAVTSTDTQYF.

V is TRBV14 and J is TRBJ2-1; weak D call: TRBD2 (5 bases). From germline, CDR1 is SGHDN and CDR2 FVKESK. Trimming removed 6 bases at V and 6 bases at J, with 21 bases between. The CDR3 is made up of 16 amino acids. The CDR3 sequence is CASRPPPGPRGNEQFF. In DNA form, the CDR3 reads TGTGCCAGCAGACCCCCACCCGGGCCACGGGGCAATGAGCAGTTCTTC.

This rearrangement joins TRBV6-4 to TRBJ2-5, with TRBD1 identical over 7 bases. The CDR3 is made up of 13 amino acids. Germline V CDR1 and CDR2: MRHNA, SNTAGT. V shed 5 bases and J 3 bases; nucleotides not matched to a gene: 3. For the CDR3, the DNA is TGTGCCAGCAGTTCTACAGGGGAAGAGACCCAGTACTTC. The encoded protein is CASSSTGEETQYF.

CDR3 sequence reads: CASSGGEQYF. The CDR3 DNA reads as TGTGCCAGCAGTGGGGGGGAGCAGTACTTC. The chain carries TRBV2 and TRBJ2-5; D possibly corresponds to TRBD2 (6 bases). Trimming pared 4 bases from V and 11 bases from J, leaving 8 bases between. The CDR3 has 10 amino acids. Looked up from germline, CDR1 is SNHLY and CDR2 is FYNNEI.

The genes are TRBV2 and TRBJ1-2; D is uncertain. The CDR3 length is 14 residues. CDR1 and CDR2 from the germline V gene are SNHLY and FYNNEI. V was clipped by 4 bases and J by 0 bases, with 9 bases between them. The CDR3 nucleotides are TGTGCCAGCAGTGCTCTGCGAGCTAACTATGGCTACACCTTC. Translated: CASSALRANYGYTF.

This chain joins TRBV11-2 and TRBJ1-1; D remains unclear. Germline loops: CDR1 SGHAT, CDR2 FQNNGV. Trimming shortened V by 1 base and J by 5 bases, and 8 bases separated the two germline ends. The CDR3 extends over 13 amino acids. In DNA, the CDR3 is TGTGCCAGCAGCTTAGCCCCCATGACTGAAGCTTTCTTT. Encoded protein: CASSLAPMTEAFF.